This is a list of T cell receptor beta chains from one sample in a study of T cell responses to AZD1222 COVID-19 vaccine. Clones were sequenced by immunoSEQ multiplex PCR, and TCRdb holds only the in-frame ones, with some missing. This table has some 91,000 clones, roughly nine tenths appearing once. The sample was peripheral blood, taken on day 0 of AZD1222 vaccination. These receptors all stem from an adult in good health. CDR3s include the opening cysteine and the closing phenylalanine or tryptophan. The D gene is left open where the match is weak.

cdr3_aa cdr3_nt j_call v_call d_call
CASSAQDYGYTF TGTGCCAGCAGTGCGCAGGACTATGGCTACACCTTC TRBJ1-2 TRBV25-1 NA
CASSSGLAGGPTDTQYF TGTGCCAGCAGCTCGGGACTAGCGGGAGGGCCGACAGATACGCAGTATTTT TRBJ2-3 TRBV7-9 TRBD2
CASSEWGYYSNQPQHF TGTGCCAGCAGTGAATGGGGATATTATAGCAATCAGCCCCAGCATTTT TRBJ1-5 TRBV6-1 NA
CAPKRMGLYGYTF TGTGCCCCTAAACGCATGGGCCTCTATGGCTACACCTTC TRBJ1-2 TRBV6-5 NA
CAWRPPGQGEQFF TGTGCCTGGAGGCCACCGGGACAGGGAGAGCAGTTCTTC TRBJ2-1 TRBV30 TRBD1
CATSDTGNQPQHF TGTGCCACCAGTGATACGGGCAATCAGCCCCAGCATTTT TRBJ1-5 TRBV24-1 NA
CAVQKSYEQYF TGTGCCGTCCAGAAATCCTACGAGCAGTACTTC TRBJ2-7 TRBV30 NA
CASSYPGIQETQYF TGTGCCAGCAGTTACCCCGGAATCCAAGAGACCCAGTACTTC TRBJ2-5 TRBV5-6 NA
CASTEWAESAPLHF TGTGCCAGCACCGAATGGGCCGAGTCGGCACCCCTCCACTTT TRBJ1-6 TRBV6-6 NA
CASSQGTPEAFF TGTGCCAGCAGCCAAGGGACCCCTGAAGCTTTCTTT TRBJ1-1 TRBV4-2 NA